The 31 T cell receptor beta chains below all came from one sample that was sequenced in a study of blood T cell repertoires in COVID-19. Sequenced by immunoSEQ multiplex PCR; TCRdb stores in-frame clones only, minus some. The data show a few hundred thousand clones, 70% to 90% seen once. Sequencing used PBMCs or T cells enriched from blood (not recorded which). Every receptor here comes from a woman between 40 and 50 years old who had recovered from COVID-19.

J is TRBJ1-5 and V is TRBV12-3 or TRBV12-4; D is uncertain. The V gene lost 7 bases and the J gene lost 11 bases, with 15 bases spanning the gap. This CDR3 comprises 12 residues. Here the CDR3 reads CASTRGISTQHF. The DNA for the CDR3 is TGTGCCAGCACCCGGGGTATCAGTACCCAGCATTTT.

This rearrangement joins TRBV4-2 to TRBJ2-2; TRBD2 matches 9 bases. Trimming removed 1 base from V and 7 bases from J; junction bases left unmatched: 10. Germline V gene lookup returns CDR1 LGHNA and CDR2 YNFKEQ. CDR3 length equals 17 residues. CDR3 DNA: TGTGCCAGCAGCCAAGCGGCTAGCGGGACCGTCAGCGGGGAGCTGTTTTTT. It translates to CASSQAASGTVSGELFF.

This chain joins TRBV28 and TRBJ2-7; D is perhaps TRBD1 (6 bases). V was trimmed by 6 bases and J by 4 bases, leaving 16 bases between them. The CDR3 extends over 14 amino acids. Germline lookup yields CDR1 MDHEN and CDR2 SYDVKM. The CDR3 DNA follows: TGTGCCAGCAGCCCCAGAAGGACAGTTTACGAGCAGTACTTC. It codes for CASSPRRTVYEQYF.

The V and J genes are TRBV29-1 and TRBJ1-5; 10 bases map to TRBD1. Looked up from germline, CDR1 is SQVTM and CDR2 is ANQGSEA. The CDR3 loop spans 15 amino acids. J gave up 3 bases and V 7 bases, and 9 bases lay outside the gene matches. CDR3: CSERTGGYFNQPQHF. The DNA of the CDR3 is TGCAGCGAACGGACAGGGGGTTACTTCAATCAGCCCCAGCATTTT.

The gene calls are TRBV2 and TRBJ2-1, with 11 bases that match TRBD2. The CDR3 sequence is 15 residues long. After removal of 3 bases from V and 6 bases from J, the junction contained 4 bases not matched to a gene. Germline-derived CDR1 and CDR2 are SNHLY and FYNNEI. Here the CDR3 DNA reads TGTGCCAGCAGTGACACTAGCGGGAGAGGCAATGAGCAGTTCTTC. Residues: CASSDTSGRGNEQFF.

CDR3 sequence: CATSFGNTEAFF. The CDR3 nucleotides are TGTGCCACCTCCTTCGGGAACACTGAAGCTTTCTTT. This chain uses TRBV7-9 with TRBJ1-1; D not resolved. V was pared by 10 bases and J by 1 base, with 10 bases between. Germline assignment: CDR1 SEHNR and CDR2 FQNEAQ (reference sequence). This CDR3 is 12 amino acids long.

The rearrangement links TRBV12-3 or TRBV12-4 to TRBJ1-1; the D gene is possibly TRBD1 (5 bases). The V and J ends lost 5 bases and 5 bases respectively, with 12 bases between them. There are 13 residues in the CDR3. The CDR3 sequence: CASSLQGGTEAFF. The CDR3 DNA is TGTGCCAGCAGTCTCCAGGGTGGGACTGAAGCTTTCTTT.

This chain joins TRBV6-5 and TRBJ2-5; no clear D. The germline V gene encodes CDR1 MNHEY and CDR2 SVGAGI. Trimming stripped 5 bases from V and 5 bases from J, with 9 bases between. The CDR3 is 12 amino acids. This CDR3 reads CASSRTSETQYF. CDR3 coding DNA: TGTGCCAGCAGTCGTACTTCGGAGACCCAGTACTTC.

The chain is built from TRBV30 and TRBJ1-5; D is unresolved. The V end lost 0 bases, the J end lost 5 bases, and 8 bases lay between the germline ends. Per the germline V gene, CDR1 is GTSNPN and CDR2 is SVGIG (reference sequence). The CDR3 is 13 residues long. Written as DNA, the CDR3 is TGTGCCTGGAGTGTCGGGTTAGATCAGCCCCAGCATTTT. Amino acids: CAWSVGLDQPQHF.

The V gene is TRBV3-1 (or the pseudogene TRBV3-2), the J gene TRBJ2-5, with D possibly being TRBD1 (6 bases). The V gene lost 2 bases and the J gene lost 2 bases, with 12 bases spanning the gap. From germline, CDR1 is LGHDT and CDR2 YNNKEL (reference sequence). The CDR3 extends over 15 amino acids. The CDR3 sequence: CASSQNWGQQETQYF. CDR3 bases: TGTGCCAGCAGCCAAAACTGGGGGCAGCAAGAGACCCAGTACTTC.

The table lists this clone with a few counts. The CDR3 nucleotides read TGTGCCAGCAGTCCCTTAGCGGGAGCGGCTGACACAGATACGCAGTATTTT. Translating it yields CASSPLAGAADTDTQYF. The chain links TRBV28 to TRBJ2-3; TRBD2 matches 9 bases. V lost 5 bases and J lost 2; bases outside the gene matches: 11. CDR1 MDHEN and CDR2 SYDVKM come from the germline V gene. The CDR3 covers 17 residues.

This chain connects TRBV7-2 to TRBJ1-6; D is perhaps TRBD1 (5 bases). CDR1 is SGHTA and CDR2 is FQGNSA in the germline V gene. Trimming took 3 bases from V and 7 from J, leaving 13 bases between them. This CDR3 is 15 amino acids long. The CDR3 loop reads CASSFVGRGNSPLHF. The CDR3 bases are TGTGCCAGCAGCTTCGTAGGACGGGGGAATTCACCCCTCCACTTT.

CDR3 nucleotide sequence: TGTGCCAGCAGCTTAGTACAACAAGAGACCCAGTACTTC. Its translation: CASSLVQQETQYF. V gene TRBV5-8 combines with J gene TRBJ2-5, with D uncertain. The CDR3 covers 13 residues. Germline V gene data show CDR1 as SGHTS and CDR2 as YDEGEE. The V and J ends lost 2 bases and 2 bases respectively, with 7 bases between them. Using reference TRBV5-8 and TRBJ2-5 for the parts outside the CDR3, the full variable domain is EAGVTQSPTHLIKTRGQQATLRCSPISGHTSVYWYQQALGLGLQFLLWYDEGEERNRGNFPPRFSGRQFPNYSSELNVNALELEDSALYLCASSLVQQETQYFGPGTRLLVL.

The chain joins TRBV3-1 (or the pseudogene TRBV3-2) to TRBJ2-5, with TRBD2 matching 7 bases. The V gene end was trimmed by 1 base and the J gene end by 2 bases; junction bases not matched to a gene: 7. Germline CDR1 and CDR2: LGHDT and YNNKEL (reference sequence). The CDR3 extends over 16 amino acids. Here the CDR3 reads CASSQAPGGGQETQYF. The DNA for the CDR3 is TGTGCCAGCAGCCAAGCCCCGGGCGGGGGACAAGAGACCCAGTACTTC.

The CDR3 protein is CASSDTGLAGGGQYF. The DNA of the CDR3 is TGTGCCAGCAGTGACACAGGACTAGCGGGAGGAGGGCAGTATTTT. The chain employs TRBV2 and TRBJ2-3; 14 nucleotides line up with TRBD2. The germline gives CDR1 SNHLY, CDR2 FYNNEI. This CDR3 spans 15 amino acids. The V gene end was trimmed by 3 bases and the J gene end by 11 bases; junction bases not matched to a gene: 7. Variable domain in full (rest from reference TRBV2 and TRBJ2-3): EPEVTQTPSHQVTQMGQEVILRCVPISNHLYFYWYRQILGQKVEFLVSFYNNEISEKSEIFDDQFSVERPDGSNFTLKIRSTKLEDSAMYFCASSDTGLAGGGQYFGPGTRLTVL.

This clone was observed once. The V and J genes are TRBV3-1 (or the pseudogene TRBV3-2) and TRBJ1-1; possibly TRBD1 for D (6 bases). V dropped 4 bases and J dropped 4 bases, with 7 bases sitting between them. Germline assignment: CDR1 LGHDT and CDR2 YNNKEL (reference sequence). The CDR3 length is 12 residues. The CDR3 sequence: CASSRTVTEAFF. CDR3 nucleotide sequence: TGTGCCAGCAGCCGGACAGTCACTGAAGCTTTCTTT.

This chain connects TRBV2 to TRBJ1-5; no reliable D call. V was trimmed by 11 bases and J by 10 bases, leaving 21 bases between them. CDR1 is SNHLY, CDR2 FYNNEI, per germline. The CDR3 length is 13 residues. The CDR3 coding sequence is TGTGCCGGACTTGAGGTCGCGGGTGGTCCCCAGCATTTT. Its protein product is CAGLEVAGGPQHF.

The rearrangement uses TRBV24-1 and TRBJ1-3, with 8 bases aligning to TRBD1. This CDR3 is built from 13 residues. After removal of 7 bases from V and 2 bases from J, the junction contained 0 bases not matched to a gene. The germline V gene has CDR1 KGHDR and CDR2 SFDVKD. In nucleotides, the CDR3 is TGTGCCACCAGCAGGGGGCCTGGAAACACCATATATTTT. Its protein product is CATSRGPGNTIYF.

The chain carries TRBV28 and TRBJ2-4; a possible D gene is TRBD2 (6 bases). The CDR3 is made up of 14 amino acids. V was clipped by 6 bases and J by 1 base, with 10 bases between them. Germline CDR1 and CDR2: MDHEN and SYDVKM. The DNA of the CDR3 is TGTGCCAGCAGCTTTGGGGGGGCCAAAAACATTCAGTACTTC. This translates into CASSFGGAKNIQYF.

The CDR3 DNA follows: TGCGCCAGCAGCTACAGACTAGCGGGAGGGGTCAATGAGCAGTTCTTC. Translating it yields CASSYRLAGGVNEQFF. The rearrangement uses TRBV5-1 and TRBJ2-1; 14 bases match TRBD2. The J segment lost 6 bases and the V segment lost 3 bases, leaving 5 bases of the junction unmatched. Germline V gives CDR1 SGHRS, CDR2 YFSETQ. This CDR3 contains 16 residues.

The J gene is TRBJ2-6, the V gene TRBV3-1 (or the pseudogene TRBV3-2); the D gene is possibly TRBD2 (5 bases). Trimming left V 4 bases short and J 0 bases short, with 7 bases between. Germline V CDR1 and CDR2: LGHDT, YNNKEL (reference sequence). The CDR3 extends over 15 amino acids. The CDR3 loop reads CASSPRDSGANVLTF. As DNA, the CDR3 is TGTGCCAGCAGCCCCCGGGACTCTGGGGCCAACGTCCTGACTTTC.

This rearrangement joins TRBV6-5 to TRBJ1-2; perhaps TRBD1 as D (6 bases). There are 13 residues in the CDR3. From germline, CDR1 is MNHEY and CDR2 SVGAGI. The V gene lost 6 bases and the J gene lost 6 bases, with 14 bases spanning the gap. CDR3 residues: CASSPGQRDGYTF. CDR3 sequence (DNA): TGTGCCAGCAGCCCAGGACAGCGAGATGGCTACACCTTC.

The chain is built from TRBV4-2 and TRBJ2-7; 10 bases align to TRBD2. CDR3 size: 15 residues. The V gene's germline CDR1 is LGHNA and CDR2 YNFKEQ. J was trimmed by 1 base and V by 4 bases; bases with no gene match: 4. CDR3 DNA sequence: TGTGCCAGCAGCCCTACTAGCGGGGTTTCCTACGAGCAGTACTTC. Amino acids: CASSPTSGVSYEQYF.

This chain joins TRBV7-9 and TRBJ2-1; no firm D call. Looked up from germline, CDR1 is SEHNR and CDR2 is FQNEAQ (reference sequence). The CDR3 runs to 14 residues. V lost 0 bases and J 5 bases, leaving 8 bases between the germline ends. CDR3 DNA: TGTGCCAGCAGCTTAGCGGGCGAAGACAATGAGCAGTTCTTC. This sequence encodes CASSLAGEDNEQFF. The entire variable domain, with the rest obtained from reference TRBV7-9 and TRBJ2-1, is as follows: DTGVSQNPRHKITKRGQNVTFRCDPISEHNRLYWYRQTLGQGPEFLTYFQNEAQLEKSRLLSDRFSAERPKGSFSTLEIQRTEQGDSAMYLCASSLAGEDNEQFFGPGTRLTVL.

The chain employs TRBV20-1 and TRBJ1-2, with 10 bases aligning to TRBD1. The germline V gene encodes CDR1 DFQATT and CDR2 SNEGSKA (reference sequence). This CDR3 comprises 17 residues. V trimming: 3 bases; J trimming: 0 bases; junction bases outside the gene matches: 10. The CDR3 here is CSASRGTGASPNYGYTF. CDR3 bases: TGCAGTGCTAGTCGGGGGACAGGGGCCTCTCCTAACTATGGCTACACCTTC.

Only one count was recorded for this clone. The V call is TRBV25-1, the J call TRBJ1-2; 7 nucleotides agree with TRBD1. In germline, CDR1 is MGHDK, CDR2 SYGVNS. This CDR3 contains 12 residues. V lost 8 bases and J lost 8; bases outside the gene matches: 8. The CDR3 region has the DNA TGTGCCAGCTGGGGACAGAGCTCGGGCTACACCTTC. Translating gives CASWGQSSGYTF.

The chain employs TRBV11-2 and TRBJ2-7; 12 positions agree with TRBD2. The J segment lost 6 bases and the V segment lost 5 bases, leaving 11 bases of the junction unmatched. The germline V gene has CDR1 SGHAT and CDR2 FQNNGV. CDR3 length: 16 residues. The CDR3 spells CASSPPTSGSPGEQYF. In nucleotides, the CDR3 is TGTGCCAGCAGCCCCCCGACTAGCGGGAGTCCCGGCGAGCAGTACTTC.

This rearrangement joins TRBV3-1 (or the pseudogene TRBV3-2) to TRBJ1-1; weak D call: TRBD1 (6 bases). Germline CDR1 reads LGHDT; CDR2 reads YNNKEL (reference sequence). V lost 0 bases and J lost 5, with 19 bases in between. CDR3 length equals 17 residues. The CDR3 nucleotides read TGTGCCAGCAGCCAAGAAAACCTGGCAGGGGTAGGAACTGAAGCTTTCTTT. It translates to CASSQENLAGVGTEAFF.

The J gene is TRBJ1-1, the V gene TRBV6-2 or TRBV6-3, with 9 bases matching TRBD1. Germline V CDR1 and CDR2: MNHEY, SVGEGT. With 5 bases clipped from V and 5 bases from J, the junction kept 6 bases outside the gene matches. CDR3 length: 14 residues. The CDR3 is CASSRQGVLTEAFF. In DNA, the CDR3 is TGTGCCAGCAGTAGACAGGGGGTGCTGACTGAAGCTTTCTTT.

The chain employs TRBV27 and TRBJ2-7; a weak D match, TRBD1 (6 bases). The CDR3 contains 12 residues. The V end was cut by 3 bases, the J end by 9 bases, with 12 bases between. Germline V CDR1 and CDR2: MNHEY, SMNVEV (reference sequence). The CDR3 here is CASSFHTGRQYF. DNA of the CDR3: TGTGCCAGCAGTTTTCATACAGGGCGGCAGTACTTC.

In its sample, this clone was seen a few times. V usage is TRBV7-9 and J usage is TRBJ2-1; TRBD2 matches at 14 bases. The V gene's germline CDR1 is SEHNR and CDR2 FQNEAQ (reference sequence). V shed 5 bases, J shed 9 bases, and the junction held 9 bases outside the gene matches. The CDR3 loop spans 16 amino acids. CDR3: CASSPGLAGGFGEQFF. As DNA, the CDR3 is TGTGCCAGCAGCCCCGGACTAGCGGGAGGTTTTGGTGAGCAGTTCTTC. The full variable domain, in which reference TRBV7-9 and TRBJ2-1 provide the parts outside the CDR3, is DTGVSQNPRHKITKRGQNVTFRCDPISEHNRLYWYRQTLGQGPEFLTYFQNEAQLEKSRLLSDRFSAERPKGSFSTLEIQRTEQGDSAMYLCASSPGLAGGFGEQFFGPGTRLTVL.